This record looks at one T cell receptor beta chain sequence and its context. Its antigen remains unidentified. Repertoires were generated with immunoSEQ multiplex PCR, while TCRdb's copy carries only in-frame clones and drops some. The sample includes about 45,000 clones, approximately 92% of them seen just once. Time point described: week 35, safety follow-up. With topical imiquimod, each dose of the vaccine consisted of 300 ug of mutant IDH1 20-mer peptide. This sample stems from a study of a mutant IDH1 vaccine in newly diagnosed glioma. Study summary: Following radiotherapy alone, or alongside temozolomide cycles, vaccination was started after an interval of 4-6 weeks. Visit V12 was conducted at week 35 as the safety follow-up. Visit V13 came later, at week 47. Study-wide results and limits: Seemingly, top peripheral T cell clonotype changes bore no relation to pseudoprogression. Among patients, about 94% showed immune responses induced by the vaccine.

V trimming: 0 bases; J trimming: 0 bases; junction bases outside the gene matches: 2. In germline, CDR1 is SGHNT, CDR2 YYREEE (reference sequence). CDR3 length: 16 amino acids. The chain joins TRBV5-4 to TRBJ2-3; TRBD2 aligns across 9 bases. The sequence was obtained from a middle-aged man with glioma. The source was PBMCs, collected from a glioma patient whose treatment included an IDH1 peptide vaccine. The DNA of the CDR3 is TGTGCCAGCAGCTTGGTAGCGGGAGCCAGCACAGATACGCAGTATTTT. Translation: CASSLVAGASTDTQYF.